Below, one TCR beta chain is given with its context. This entry is derived from a study of shared clonotypes between healthy human individuals. CDR1 SGHAT and CDR2 FQNNGV come from the germline V gene. CDR3 length equals 15 residues. The V end lost 0 bases, the J end lost 5 bases, and 13 bases lay between the germline ends. CD8 cells classed as naive were CD45RO-negative and positively selected for CCR7, excluding terminally differentiated effector memory CD45RA+ cells. Data came from immunoSEQ multiplex PCR; TCRdb stores just in-frame clones and leaves some out. The table shows roughly 590,000 clones, with nearly 97% occurring only once.

This clonotype was sampled from a woman in her 30s in good health. Sequencing was performed on naive CD8+ T cells sorted from blood. This chain uses TRBV11-2 with TRBJ2-5; D gene ambiguous. In nucleotides, the CDR3 is TGTGCCAGCAGCTTAGAAGGGCCGTTGGGGGAGACCCAGTACTTC. Translating it yields CASSLEGPLGETQYF.